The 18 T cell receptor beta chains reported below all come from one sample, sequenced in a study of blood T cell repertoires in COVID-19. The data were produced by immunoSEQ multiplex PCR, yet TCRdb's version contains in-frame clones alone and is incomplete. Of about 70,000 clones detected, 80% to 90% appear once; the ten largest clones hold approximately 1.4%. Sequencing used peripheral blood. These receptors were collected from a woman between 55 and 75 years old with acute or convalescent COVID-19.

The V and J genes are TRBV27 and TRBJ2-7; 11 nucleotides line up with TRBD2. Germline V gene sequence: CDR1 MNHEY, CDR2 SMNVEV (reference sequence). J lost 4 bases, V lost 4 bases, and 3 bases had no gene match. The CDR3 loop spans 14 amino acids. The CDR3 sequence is CASSYVAGGYEQYF. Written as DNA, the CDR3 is TGTGCCAGCAGTTATGTAGCGGGAGGGTACGAGCAGTACTTC.

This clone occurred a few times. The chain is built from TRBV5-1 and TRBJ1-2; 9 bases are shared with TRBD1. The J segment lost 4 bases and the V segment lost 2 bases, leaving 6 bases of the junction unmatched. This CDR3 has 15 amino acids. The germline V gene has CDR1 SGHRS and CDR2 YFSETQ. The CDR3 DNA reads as TGCGCCAGCAGCTTCACAGGGGGCGGCGGCTATGGCTACACCTTC. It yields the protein CASSFTGGGGYGYTF.

The CDR3 spells CASSLEGRGTRGYNYGYTF. CDR3 DNA: TGTGCCAGCAGCTTAGAGGGCAGGGGAACGAGAGGATATAACTATGGCTACACCTTC. The V gene is TRBV7-3, the J gene TRBJ1-2; perhaps TRBD1 as D (6 bases). The length of the CDR3 is 19 residues. The V end was cut by 2 bases, the J end by 1 base, with 23 bases between. The germline V gene has CDR1 SGHTA and CDR2 FQGTGA.

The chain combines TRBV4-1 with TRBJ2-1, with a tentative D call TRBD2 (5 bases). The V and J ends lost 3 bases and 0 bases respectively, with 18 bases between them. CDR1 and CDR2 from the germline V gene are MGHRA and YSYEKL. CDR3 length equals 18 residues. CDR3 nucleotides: TGCGCCAGCAGCCATCCCTTCGACTACCCTTCCTCCTACAATGAGCAGTTCTTC. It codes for CASSHPFDYPSSYNEQFF.

The CDR3 spells CASSSDRTLTYEQYF. CDR3 nucleotide sequence: TGTGCCAGCAGCTCGGACAGAACATTGACCTACGAGCAGTACTTC. The V gene is TRBV28, the J gene TRBJ2-7, with D possibly matching TRBD1 (6 bases). V gave up 6 bases and J gave up 2 bases, with 17 bases separating them. CDR1 and CDR2 (germline): MDHEN, SYDVKM. The CDR3 covers 15 residues.

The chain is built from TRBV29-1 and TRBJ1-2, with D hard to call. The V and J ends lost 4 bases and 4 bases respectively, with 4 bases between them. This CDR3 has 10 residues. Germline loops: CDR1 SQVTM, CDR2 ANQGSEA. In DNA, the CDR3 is TGCAGCGTTGCGGGCTATGGCTACACCTTC. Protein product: CSVAGYGYTF.

DNA for the CDR3: TGTGCCAGCAGCCCGGAGACAGGGACCTATGGCTACACCTTC. Protein product: CASSPETGTYGYTF. The rearrangement uses TRBV5-5 and TRBJ1-2, with TRBD1 matching over 7 bases. Trimming cost V 4 bases and J 4 bases; bases outside gene matches: 7. The CDR3 is 14 amino acids. Per germline, CDR1 SGHKS and CDR2 YYEKEE (reference sequence).

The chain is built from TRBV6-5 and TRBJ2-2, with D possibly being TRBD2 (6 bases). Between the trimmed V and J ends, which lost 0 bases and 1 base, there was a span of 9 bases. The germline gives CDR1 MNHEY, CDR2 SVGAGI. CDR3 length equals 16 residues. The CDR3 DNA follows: TGTGCCAGCAGTTACTCGGGGACTTTGAACACCGGGGAGCTGTTTTTT. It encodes CASSYSGTLNTGELFF.

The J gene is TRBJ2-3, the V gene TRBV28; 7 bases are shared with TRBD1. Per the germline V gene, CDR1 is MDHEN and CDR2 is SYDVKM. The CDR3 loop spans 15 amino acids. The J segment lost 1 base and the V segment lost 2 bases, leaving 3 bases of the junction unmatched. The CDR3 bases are TGTGCCAGCAGTTTAGGCGGACAGGGCACAGATACGCAGTATTTT. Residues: CASSLGGQGTDTQYF. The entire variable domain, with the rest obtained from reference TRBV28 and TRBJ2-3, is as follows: DVKVTQSSRYLVKRTGEKVFLECVQDMDHENMFWYRQDPGLGLRLIYFSYDVKMKEKGDIPEGYSVSREKKERFSLILESASTNQTSMYLCASSLGGQGTDTQYFGPGTRLTVL.

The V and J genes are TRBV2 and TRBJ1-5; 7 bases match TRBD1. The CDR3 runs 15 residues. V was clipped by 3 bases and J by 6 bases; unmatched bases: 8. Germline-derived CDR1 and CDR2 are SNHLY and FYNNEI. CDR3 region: CASSDKGAPVQPQHF. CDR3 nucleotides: TGTGCCAGCAGTGACAAGGGGGCGCCGGTTCAGCCCCAGCATTTT.

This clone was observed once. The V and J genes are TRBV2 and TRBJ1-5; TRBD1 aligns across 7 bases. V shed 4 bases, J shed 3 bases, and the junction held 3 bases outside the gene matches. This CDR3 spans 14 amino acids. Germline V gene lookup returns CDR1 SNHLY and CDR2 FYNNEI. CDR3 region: CASSGQGFNQPQHF. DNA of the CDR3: TGTGCCAGCAGTGGACAGGGATTCAATCAGCCCCAGCATTTT.

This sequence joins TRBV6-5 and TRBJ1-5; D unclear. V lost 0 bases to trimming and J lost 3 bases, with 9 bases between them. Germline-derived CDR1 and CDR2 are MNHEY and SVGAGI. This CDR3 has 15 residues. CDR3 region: CASSYSWPLNQPQHF. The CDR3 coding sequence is TGTGCCAGCAGTTACTCATGGCCGCTCAATCAGCCCCAGCATTTT.

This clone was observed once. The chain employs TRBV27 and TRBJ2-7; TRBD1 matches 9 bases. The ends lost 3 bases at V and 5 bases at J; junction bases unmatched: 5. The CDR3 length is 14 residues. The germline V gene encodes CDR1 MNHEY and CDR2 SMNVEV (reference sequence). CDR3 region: CASSFRDRANEQYF. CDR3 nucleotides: TGTGCCAGCAGTTTCCGGGACAGGGCGAACGAGCAGTACTTC.

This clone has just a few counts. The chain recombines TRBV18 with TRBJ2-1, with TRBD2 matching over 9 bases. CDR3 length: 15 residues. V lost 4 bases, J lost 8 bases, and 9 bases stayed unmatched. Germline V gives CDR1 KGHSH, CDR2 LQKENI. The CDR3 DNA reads TGTGCCAGCTCACGGGGTTTAGCGGGAGATGATGAGCAGTTCTTC. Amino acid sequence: CASSRGLAGDDEQFF.

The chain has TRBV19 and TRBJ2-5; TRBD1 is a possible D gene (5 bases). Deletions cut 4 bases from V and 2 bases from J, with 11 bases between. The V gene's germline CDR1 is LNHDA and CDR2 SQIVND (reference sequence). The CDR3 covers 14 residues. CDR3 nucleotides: TGTGCCAGTAGTACGCGTCGACAGCAAGAGACCCAGTACTTC. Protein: CASSTRRQQETQYF.

Here the CDR3 reads CASSLREGVAGAGGANVLTF. The CDR3 nucleotides are TGTGCCAGCAGTTTGCGCGAAGGGGTAGCGGGAGCAGGTGGGGCCAACGTCCTGACTTTC. The V gene is TRBV6-7, the J gene TRBJ2-6; 9 bases line up with TRBD2. TRBV6-7 belongs to the ORF category, with a function that is uncertain. J lost 3 bases, V lost 4 bases, and 16 bases had no gene match. This CDR3 comprises 20 residues.

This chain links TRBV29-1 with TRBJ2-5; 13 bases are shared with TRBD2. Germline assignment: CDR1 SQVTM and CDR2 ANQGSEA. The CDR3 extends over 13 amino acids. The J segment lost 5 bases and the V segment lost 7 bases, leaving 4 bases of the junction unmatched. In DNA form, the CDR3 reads TGCAGCGCCCTGACTAGCGGGAGGGAGACCCAGTACTTC. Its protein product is CSALTSGRETQYF.

The CDR3 region is CASSPPLLYNEQFF. The CDR3 DNA follows: TGTGCCAGCAGCCCACCACTTCTTTACAATGAGCAGTTCTTC. J is TRBJ2-1 and V is TRBV7-9; no firm D call. Trimming pared 5 bases from V and 4 bases from J, leaving 12 bases between. The CDR3 sequence is 14 residues long. Germline CDR1 SEHNR, CDR2 FQNEAQ (reference sequence).